The clone carrying this TCR beta chain was observed a handful of times. Its cognate antigen is unknown. The CDR3 extends over 15 amino acids. CDR1 and CDR2 from the germline V gene are MGHDK and SYGVNS. V shed 6 bases, J shed 7 bases, and the junction held 10 bases outside the gene matches. This sample is part of a study of Graves' ophthalmopathy and Graves' hyperthyroidism. Regarding the study as a whole: Predictions made by the model for ophthalmopathy progression reached under 71% sensitivity and roughly 79% specificity. Blood shared most expanded thyroid clonotypes above 0.001 frequency.

The authors isolated PBMCs from 8 to 10 ml of fresh peripheral blood. RNA transcripts were the source from which TCR beta CDR3 regions were amplified. In the first round, RT-PCR was carried out with HTBI primers, and a multiplex PCR formed the second round. TCRdb independently ran MiXCR on the multiplex PCR reads; one entry per CDR3 protein. The sample includes over 650,000 distinct CDR3 sequences, about 38% seen only once; the top ten take around 3%. The sample comprised peripheral blood. V usage is TRBV25-1 and J usage is TRBJ1-4, with 8 bases aligning to TRBD1. The source is an adult man with Graves' ophthalmopathy. CDR3 in amino acids: CASRQTGEVTEKLFF. DNA for the CDR3: TGTGCCAGCAGACAGACAGGGGAGGTCACTGAAAAACTGTTTTTT.